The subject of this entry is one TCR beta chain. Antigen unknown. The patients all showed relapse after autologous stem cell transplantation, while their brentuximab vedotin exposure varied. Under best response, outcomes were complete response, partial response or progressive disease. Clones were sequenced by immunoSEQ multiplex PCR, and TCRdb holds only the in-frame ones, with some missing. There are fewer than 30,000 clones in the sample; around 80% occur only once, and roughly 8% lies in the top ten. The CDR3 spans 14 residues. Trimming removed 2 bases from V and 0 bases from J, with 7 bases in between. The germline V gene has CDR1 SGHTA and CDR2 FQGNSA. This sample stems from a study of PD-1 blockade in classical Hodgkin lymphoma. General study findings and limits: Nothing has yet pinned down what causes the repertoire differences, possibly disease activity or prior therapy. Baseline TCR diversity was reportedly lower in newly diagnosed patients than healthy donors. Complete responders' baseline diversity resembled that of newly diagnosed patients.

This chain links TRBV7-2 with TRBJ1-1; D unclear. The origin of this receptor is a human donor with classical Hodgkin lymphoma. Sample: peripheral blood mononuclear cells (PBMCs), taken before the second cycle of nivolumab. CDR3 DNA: TGTGCCAGCAGCTTATACGGGATGAACACTGAAGCTTTCTTT. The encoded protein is CASSLYGMNTEAFF. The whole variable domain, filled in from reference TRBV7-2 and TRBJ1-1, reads GAGVSQSPSNKVTEKGKDVELRCDPISGHTALYWYRQSLGQGLEFLIYFQGNSAPDKSGLPSDRFSAERTGGSVSTLTIQRTQQEDSAVYLCASSLYGMNTEAFFGQGTRLTVV.